This TCR beta chain stems from a study of human T cells and chemical hapten exposure. Notes on the study in general: In the PT1 data, expanded TCR counts showed a positive correlation with patch test score.

Of note for this clonotype: Its antigen remains unidentified.

Indicated time point: patch test 2, 6 weeks after DPC sensitization. Treatment given: therapeutic diphenylcyclopropenone sensitization with weekly scalp DPC. The study extracted total RNA from unfractionated whole blood. Researchers sampled blood before each patch test went on. Individual cDNA molecules (in the library) carried attached unique molecular identifiers. MiXCR was run by TCRdb on the RACE reads, yielding one entry per CDR3 protein. The sample carries some 42,000 distinct CDR3 sequences, 8.5% to 10% recorded once. This CDR3 contains 15 residues. Germline V gene sequence: CDR1 LNHNV, CDR2 YYDKDF (reference sequence). The V end was cut by 0 bases, the J end by 2 bases, with 8 bases between.

Sequencing was performed on whole blood, taken in connection with sensitization to the hapten diphenylcyclopropenone (DPC). This TCR derives from a young woman with alopecia areata. Some clones in this sample may be carry-over from other donors' samples. The rearrangement links TRBV15 to TRBJ1-3, with D unresolved. CDR3 coding DNA: TGTGCCACCAGCAGAGATATGGGCCCTGGAAACACCATATATTTT. Translating it yields CATSRDMGPGNTIYF.